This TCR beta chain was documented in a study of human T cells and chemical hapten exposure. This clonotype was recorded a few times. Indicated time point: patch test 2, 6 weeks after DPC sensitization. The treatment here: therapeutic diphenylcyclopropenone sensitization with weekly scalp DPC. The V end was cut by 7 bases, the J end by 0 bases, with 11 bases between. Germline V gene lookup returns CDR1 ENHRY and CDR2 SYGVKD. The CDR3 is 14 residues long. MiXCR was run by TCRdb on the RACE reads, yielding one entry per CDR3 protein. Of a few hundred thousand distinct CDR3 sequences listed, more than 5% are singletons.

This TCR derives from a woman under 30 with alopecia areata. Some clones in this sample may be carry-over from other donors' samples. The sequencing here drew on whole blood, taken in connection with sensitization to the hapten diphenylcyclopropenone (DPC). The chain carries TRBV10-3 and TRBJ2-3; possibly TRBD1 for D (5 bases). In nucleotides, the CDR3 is TGTGCCATCAAAGGGGTCAGCAGCACAGATACGCAGTATTTT. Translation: CAIKGVSSTDTQYF.